Below, one TCR beta chain is given with its context. The junction shows a germline mismatch at one end, possibly a read error. A J-beta primer mix and a sample-barcoded 5' primer were used in a second PCR of about 6 to 12 cycles. Via MiXCR, TCRdb re-called the 5' RACE reads, giving one row per CDR3 protein. Of about 720,000 distinct CDR3 sequences in the sample, over 20% were seen once. This sample was taken from a study of blood T cells in healthy people across ages. The germline V gene encodes CDR1 SEHNR and CDR2 FQNEAQ (reference sequence). The CDR3 length is 15 residues. This clonotype was sampled from a man aged 70 or older in good health. The genes are TRBV7-9 and TRBJ2-1, with 7 bases matching TRBD1. The J call is in doubt because the DNA end fits TRBJ2-7 better. Sequenced material: blood. CDR3 in DNA: TGTGCCAGCAGCCCAGGGACAGTCTTAGTCTACGGGCAGTACTTC. Protein: CASSPGTVLVYGQYF.